What follows are 15 T cell receptor beta chains derived from one specimen sequenced in a study of T cells in women clearing cervical HPV infection. Clones were read by immunoSEQ multiplex PCR, and TCRdb kept only the in-frame ones, dropping some. The sample data list under 35,000 clones. Material: blood buffy coat. The receptor source for this set is a woman aged 18 to 75 with a cervical HPV16 infection that either progressed to CIN3+ or cleared (not recorded which).

As for this clone: The CDR3 is cut off 3 residues early in the read; its end comes from the germline J gene. The genes are TRBV6-4 and TRBJ2-3; TRBD2 aligns across 10 bases. The J segment lost 0 bases and the V segment lost 9 bases, leaving 6 bases of the junction unmatched. The V gene's germline CDR1 is MRHNA and CDR2 SNTAGT. This CDR3 has 15 amino acids. CDR3 protein: CASSLAGGSTDTQYF. The covered CDR3 bases are TGTGCCAGTTCGTTAGCGGGGGGTAGCACAGATACG.

With regard to this clone: The read ends 3 residues shy of where the CDR3 ends; the end is completed using the germline J gene. V is TRBV7-9 and J is TRBJ2-4, with 9 bases fitting TRBD1. Germline values: CDR1 SEHNR, CDR2 FQNEAQ (reference sequence). The CDR3 sequence is 14 residues long. J lost 5 bases, V lost 5 bases, and 4 bases had no gene match. The CDR3 reads CASSQTGGENIQYF. The part of the CDR3 DNA that was read is TGTGCCAGCAGCCAGACAGGGGGAGAAAACATT.

To note about this clone: The observed sequence ends 3 residues before the CDR3 terminus, with the missing tail filled in from the germline J gene. The V call is TRBV28, the J call TRBJ2-7; TRBD2 is a possible D gene (6 bases). The ends were cut back, 5 bases at V and 0 bases at J, with 14 bases in the middle. Germline values: CDR1 MDHEN, CDR2 SYDVKM. CDR3 length: 15 residues. The CDR3 loop is CASSLGLASSYEQYF. The sequenced CDR3 bases are TGTGCCAGCAGTCTAGGCCTAGCGAGCTCCTACGAG.

On this clone: The CDR3 extends 3 residues past the end of the read, so its final part is completed from the germline J gene. The genes are TRBV20-1 and TRBJ1-1; TRBD1 is a possible D gene (5 bases). Deletions cut 3 bases from V and 3 bases from J, with 14 bases between. This CDR3 contains 14 residues. Germline CDR1 reads DFQATT; CDR2 reads SNEGSKA (reference sequence). CDR3 protein: CSASRGASDTEAFF. The CDR3 DNA, read in part, is TGCAGTGCTAGTCGAGGGGCGTCGGACACTGAA.

About this clone itself: Read sequence stops 3 residues before the CDR3 end, and the germline J gene provides the missing end. The rearrangement links TRBV12-5 to TRBJ2-7; a possible D gene is TRBD2 (6 bases). With 2 bases removed from V and 5 bases from J, the gap between germline ends came to 10 bases. CDR1 and CDR2 (germline): LGHNT, FRNRAP. There are 13 residues in the CDR3. CDR3 in amino acids: CASGLTSLNEQYF. CDR3 DNA, as far as it was read: TGTGCTAGTGGTTTGACTAGCCTCAACGAG.

With regard to this clone: The read comes to an end 3 residues before the CDR3 does, leaving the germline J gene to fill in the end. This chain joins TRBV2 and TRBJ1-5; no reliable D call. Between the trimmed V and J ends, which lost 3 bases and 1 base, there was a span of 7 bases. The CDR3 is made up of 14 amino acids. Germline V CDR1 and CDR2: SNHLY, FYNNEI. CDR3 amino acids: CASSDRRSNQPQHF. The DNA read from the CDR3 is TGTGCCAGCAGTGACCGAAGGAGCAATCAGCCC.

On this clone: At one end, the junction sequence differs from germline, possibly due to a read error. The CDR3 end falls 3 residues outside the read, so it is completed with the germline J gene. Other DNA sequences in the same sample also yield this CDR3. The chain joins TRBV6-1 to TRBJ2-3; TRBD2 matches at 8 bases. The CDR3 runs to 16 residues. Germline-derived CDR1 and CDR2 are MNHNS and SASEGT. The CDR3 loop reads CASSEASGGYTDTQYF. The DNA read from the CDR3 is TGTGCCAGTAGTGAAGCCAGCGGGGGATACACAGATACG.

On this clone itself: The junction and the germline gene differ at one end; a read error may be behind it. With the read ending 3 residues before the CDR3 end, the germline J gene is used to fill in that end. J is TRBJ2-5 and V is TRBV2; 10 nucleotides line up with TRBD1. Germline V lookup: CDR1 SNHLY, CDR2 FYNNEI. This CDR3 is 15 amino acids long. The sequenced CDR3 bases are TGTGCCAGCAGGGAAGGGGACAGGGGTGAAGAGACC. It codes for CASREGDRGEET. The CDR3 in its entirety is CASREGDRGEETQYF.

Comment on this clone: The read ends 3 residues before the CDR3 terminus; that terminus is restored from the germline J gene. The J gene is TRBJ2-5, the V gene TRBV12-3 or TRBV12-4; the D is unclear. This CDR3 spans 11 amino acids. Trimming took off 1 base at V and 7 bases at J, with 4 bases between the two ends. The CDR3 bases that were read are TGTGCCAGCAGTTTAGAGGGGACC. Residues: CASSLEGT. The entire CDR3 reads CASSLEGTQYF.

Concerning this clone: The read comes to an end 3 residues before the CDR3 does, leaving the germline J gene to fill in the end. V usage is TRBV30 and J usage is TRBJ1-4; D perhaps matches TRBD1 (6 bases). The V end was cut by 1 base, the J end by 10 bases, with 10 bases between. This CDR3 has 12 residues. CDR1 and CDR2 from the germline V gene are GTSNPN and SVGIG (reference sequence). CDR3: CAWSEDRLKLFF. Partial CDR3 DNA: TGTGCCTGGAGTGAGGACAGACTAAAA.

Regarding this clone: The read halts 3 residues ahead of the CDR3 end, with the missing end drawn from the germline J gene. V gene TRBV7-2 combines with J gene TRBJ2-7; D unresolved. The CDR3 is made up of 15 amino acids. CDR1 and CDR2 (germline): SGHTA, FQGNSA. The V gene lost 2 bases and the J gene lost 2 bases, with 13 bases spanning the gap. The CDR3 sequence: CASSLKADNTYEQYF. CDR3 DNA, as far as it was read: TGTGCCAGCAGCTTAAAGGCAGACAACACCTACGAG.

As concerns this clone: With the read ending 3 residues before the CDR3 end, the germline J gene is used to fill in that end. The gene calls are TRBV10-3 and TRBJ2-2; D might be TRBD1 (6 bases). V gave up 5 bases and J gave up 0 bases, with 10 bases separating them. Germline V gives CDR1 ENHRY, CDR2 SYGVKD. The CDR3 contains 15 residues. Incomplete CDR3 DNA: TGTGCCATCAGTTCACAGGGCGCGAACACCGGGGAG. Protein sequence: CAISSQGANTGE. In full, the CDR3 reads CAISSQGANTGELFF.

With respect to this clone: The read is 3 residues too short to cover the CDR3 end, so that end is filled in from the germline J gene. The rearrangement joins TRBV20-1 to TRBJ2-7, with 9 nucleotides matching TRBD2. V trimming: 3 bases; J trimming: 5 bases; junction bases outside the gene matches: 5. The CDR3 contains 13 residues. Germline CDR1 reads DFQATT; CDR2 reads SNEGSKA (reference sequence). The CDR3 is CSARAGGLHEQYF. The sequenced CDR3 bases are TGCAGTGCTAGGGCGGGGGGGCTCCACGAG.

About this clone: The read ends 3 residues early relative to the CDR3; the germline J gene fills the gap. The chain uses TRBV4-1 and TRBJ1-2; the match to TRBD1 covers 7 bases. This CDR3 region has 15 residues. J lost 2 bases, V lost 4 bases, and 7 bases had no gene match. In germline, CDR1 is MGHRA, CDR2 YSYEKL. The CDR3 sequence: CASSPTDRENYGYTF. The sequenced part of the CDR3 DNA is TGCGCCAGCAGCCCCACTGACAGGGAAAACTATGGC.

Regarding this clone: The read comes to an end 3 residues before the CDR3 does, leaving the germline J gene to fill in the end. The rearrangement joins TRBV5-1 to TRBJ1-1, with no clear D. V gave up 0 bases and J gave up 5 bases, with 5 bases separating them. The CDR3 covers 12 residues. The germline V gene encodes CDR1 SGHRS and CDR2 YFSETQ. The chain's CDR3 is CASSLGLTEAFF. The CDR3 bases that were read are TGCGCCAGCAGCTTGGGTTTAACTGAA.